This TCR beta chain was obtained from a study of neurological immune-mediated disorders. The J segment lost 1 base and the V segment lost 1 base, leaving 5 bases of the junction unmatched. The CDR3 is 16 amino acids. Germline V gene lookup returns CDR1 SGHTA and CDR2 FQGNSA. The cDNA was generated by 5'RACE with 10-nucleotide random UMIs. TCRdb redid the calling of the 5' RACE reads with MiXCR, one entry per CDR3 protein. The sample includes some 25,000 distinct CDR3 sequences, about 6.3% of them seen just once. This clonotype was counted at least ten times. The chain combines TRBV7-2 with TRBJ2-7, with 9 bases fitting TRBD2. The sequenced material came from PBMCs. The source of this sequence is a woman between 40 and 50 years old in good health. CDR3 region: CASSLGGAGGSYEQYF. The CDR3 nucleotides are TGTGCCAGCAGCTTAGGTGGTGCGGGAGGGTCCTACGAGCAGTACTTC. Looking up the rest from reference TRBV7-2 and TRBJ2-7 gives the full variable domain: GAGVSQSPSNKVTEKGKDVELRCDPISGHTALYWYRQSLGQGLEFLIYFQGNSAPDKSGLPSDRFSAERTGGSVSTLTIQRTQQEDSAVYLCASSLGGAGGSYEQYFGPGTRLTVT.